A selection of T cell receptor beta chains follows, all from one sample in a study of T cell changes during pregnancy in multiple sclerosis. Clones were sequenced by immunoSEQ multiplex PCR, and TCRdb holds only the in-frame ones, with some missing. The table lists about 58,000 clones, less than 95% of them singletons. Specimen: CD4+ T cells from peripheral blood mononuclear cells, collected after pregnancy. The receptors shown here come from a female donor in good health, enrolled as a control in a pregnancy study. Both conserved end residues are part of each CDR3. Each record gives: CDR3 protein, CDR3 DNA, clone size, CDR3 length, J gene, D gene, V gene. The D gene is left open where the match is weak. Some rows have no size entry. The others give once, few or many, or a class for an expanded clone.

CASSWQGGFITPLHF,TGTGCCAGCTCATGGCAGGGTGGTTTTATAACGCCCCTCCACTTT,-,15,TRBJ1-6,-,TRBV18
CASKERTGSTGELFF,TGTGCCAGCAAAGAAAGGACAGGGTCAACCGGGGAGCTGTTTTTT,-,15,TRBJ2-2,TRBD1,TRBV2
CASSLAKTSYSGNTIYF,TGTGCCAGCAGCTTGGCCAAAACGTCCTACTCTGGAAACACCATATATTTT,-,17,TRBJ1-3,-,TRBV5-6
CASSAQGPSGETQYF,TGTGCCAGCAGCGCCCAGGGTCCCTCGGGCGAGACCCAGTACTTC,-,15,TRBJ2-5,-,TRBV9
CASSLGRRQGEKLFF,TGTGCCAGCAGCTTAGGACGACGCCAGGGTGAAAAACTGTTTTTT,-,15,TRBJ1-4,-,TRBV7-6
CASSPGHVNTEAFF,TGTGCCAGCAGCCCGGGACACGTGAACACTGAAGCTTTCTTT,-,14,TRBJ1-1,-,TRBV11-3
CASVNQGTGELFF,TGTGCCAGCGTCAATCAGGGGACCGGGGAGCTGTTTTTT,-,13,TRBJ2-2,-,TRBV5-4
CSGRAGGKAFF,TGCAGTGGCAGAGCGGGCGGGAAAGCTTTCTTT,-,11,TRBJ1-1,-,TRBV20-1
CASSPGGGGEKLFF,TGTGCCAGCAGCCCGGGCGGGGGAGGGGAAAAACTGTTTTTT,-,14,TRBJ1-4,-,TRBV7-9
CASSWGLDYYEQYF,TGTGCCAGCAGCTGGGGACTAGACTACTACGAGCAGTACTTC,-,14,TRBJ2-7,TRBD2,TRBV11-3
CASSSGLLRGETQYF,TGTGCCAGCAGCTCTGGACTCCTGCGAGGGGAGACCCAGTACTTC,-,15,TRBJ2-5,-,TRBV7-9
CSVVEVRETQYF,TGCAGCGTTGTGGAGGTGCGAGAGACCCAGTACTTC,-,12,TRBJ2-5,-,TRBV29-1
CASSPGRSPLHF,TGTGCCAGCAGCCCAGGTCGTTCACCCCTCCACTTT,-,12,TRBJ1-6,-,TRBV2
CAISESSGGHTDTQYF,TGTGCCATCAGTGAGAGTAGCGGGGGGCACACAGATACGCAGTATTTT,-,16,TRBJ2-3,TRBD2,TRBV10-3
CASSLLGLAGGQGEQFF,TGTGCCAGCAGCCTATTAGGGCTAGCGGGGGGCCAGGGTGAGCAGTTCTTC,-,17,TRBJ2-1,TRBD2,TRBV4-2
CASSPRDGGFIGYTF,TGTGCCAGCAGCCCCCGGGACGGGGGGTTTATTGGCTACACCTTC,-,15,TRBJ1-2,-,TRBV11-1
CASSLRGFDTEAFF,TGTGCCAGCAGCCTACGTGGTTTCGACACTGAAGCTTTCTTT,-,14,TRBJ1-1,-,TRBV13
CASSQEYGTGSPYTDTQYF,TGCGCCAGCAGCCAAGAGTATGGGACAGGCTCTCCCTACACAGATACGCAGTATTTT,-,19,TRBJ2-3,TRBD1,TRBV4-3
CASSFGGSSYNEQFF,TGTGCCAGCAGCTTCGGGGGGAGCTCCTACAATGAGCAGTTCTTC,-,15,TRBJ2-1,TRBD2,TRBV11-3
CASSSDNWQYF,TGTGCCAGCAGCTCGGACAACTGGCAGTACTTC,-,11,TRBJ2-7,-,TRBV7-2
CSVERGLDTQYF,TGCAGCGTTGAACGGGGGTTAGATACGCAGTATTTT,once,12,TRBJ2-3,-,TRBV29-1
CASSPDSSGNTIYF,TGTGCTAGCAGTCCGGACAGCTCTGGAAACACCATATATTTT,-,14,TRBJ1-3,-,TRBV7-7
CASSSGVDYGYTF,TGTGCCAGCAGCTCAGGGGTAGACTATGGCTACACCTTC,-,13,TRBJ1-2,-,TRBV5-6
CASSASTGGDYEQYF,TGTGCCAGCAGCGCTTCGACAGGGGGCGACTACGAGCAGTACTTC,-,15,TRBJ2-7,TRBD1,TRBV9
CASSLTGNTEAFF,TGTGCCAGCAGCTTAACGGGGAACACTGAAGCTTTCTTT,-,13,TRBJ1-1,-,TRBV7-9
CASMREGAGNEQFF,TGTGCCAGCATGCGGGAGGGGGCGGGCAATGAGCAGTTCTTC,-,14,TRBJ2-1,TRBD2,TRBV2